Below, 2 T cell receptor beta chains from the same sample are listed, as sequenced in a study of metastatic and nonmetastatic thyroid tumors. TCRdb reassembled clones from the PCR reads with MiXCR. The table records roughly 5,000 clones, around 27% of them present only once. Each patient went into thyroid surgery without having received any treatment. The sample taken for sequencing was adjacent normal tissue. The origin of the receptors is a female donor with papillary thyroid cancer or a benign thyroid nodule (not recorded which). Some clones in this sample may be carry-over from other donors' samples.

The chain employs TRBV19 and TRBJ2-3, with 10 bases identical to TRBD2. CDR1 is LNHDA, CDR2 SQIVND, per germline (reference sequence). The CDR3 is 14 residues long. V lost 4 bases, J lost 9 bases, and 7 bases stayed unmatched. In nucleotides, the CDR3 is TGTGCCAGTAGTAGGACCCTAGCGGGGGAGACGCAGTATTTT. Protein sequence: CASSRTLAGETQYF. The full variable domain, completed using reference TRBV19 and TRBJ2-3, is DGGITQSPKYLFRKEGQNVTLSCEQNLNHDAMYWYRQDPGQGLRLIYYSQIVNDFQKGDIAEGYSVSREKKESFPLTVTSAQKNPTAFYLCASSRTLAGETQYFGPGTRLTVL.

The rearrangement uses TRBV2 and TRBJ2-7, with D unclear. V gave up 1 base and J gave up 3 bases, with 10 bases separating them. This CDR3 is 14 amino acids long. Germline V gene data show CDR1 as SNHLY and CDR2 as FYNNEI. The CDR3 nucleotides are TGTGCCAGCAGTGAAGGTGGAACCGGCTACGAGCAGTACTTC. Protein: CASSEGGTGYEQYF.